The TCR beta chain under discussion was sequenced for a study of CD8 T cells in Susac syndrome. Germline trimming cut 6 bases from V and 1 base from J; bases unmatched to any gene: 7. There are 17 residues in the CDR3. The germline gives CDR1 DFQATT, CDR2 SNEGSKA (reference sequence). Reverse transcription of about 0.45 to 1 ug RNA was performed with random hexamers. Multiplex immunoSEQ PCR targeted 54 Vbeta and 13 Jbeta TCR beta segments. MiXCR, run by TCRdb on the immunoSEQ multiplex PCR reads, gives a single entry per CDR3 protein. The sample includes fewer than 350,000 distinct CDR3 sequences, around 90% of them seen just once.

The sequencing sample was made of CD4+ T cells from PBMCs. This chain links TRBV20-1 with TRBJ2-1, with 15 bases matching TRBD2. The receptor comes from a human donor with multiple sclerosis. The CDR3 bases are TGCAGTGCCCGAGGGACTAGCGGGAGGAGTTCCTACAATGAGCAGTTCTTC. It translates to CSARGTSGRSSYNEQFF.